This TCR beta chain was sequenced for a study of PD-1 blockade in classical Hodgkin lymphoma. General study points: CD4+ TCR diversity rose significantly by C4D1, and CD8+ TCR diversity did not. Healthy donors were reported to have higher baseline TCR diversity than newly diagnosed patients. Complete responders had baseline diversity similar to newly diagnosed patients. Those starting nivolumab under 1 year post-ASCT were excluded.

With no exception, relapse followed autologous stem cell transplantation in all patients, and brentuximab vedotin exposure varied. CDR3 length equals 15 residues. Germline V gene lookup returns CDR1 SNHLY and CDR2 FYNNEI. The V and J ends lost 4 bases and 1 base, in that order; junction bases with no gene match: 1. On this clone itself: What it binds is unknown.

Assay: immunoSEQ multiplex PCR; the TCRdb copy retains only in-frame clones and omits some. The profile shows about 85,000 clones, nearly 95% of them singletons. The sequence came from a human donor with classical Hodgkin lymphoma. This rearrangement joins TRBV2 to TRBJ2-3, with 11 nucleotides matching TRBD2. Sequenced here: peripheral blood mononuclear cells (PBMCs), sampled before the second cycle of nivolumab. CDR3 sequence: CASSVAGGGTDTQYF. DNA for the CDR3: TGTGCCAGCAGTGTAGCGGGAGGGGGCACAGATACGCAGTATTTT.